The 9 T cell receptor beta chains reported below all come from one sample, sequenced in a study of spatial heterogeneity in lung cancer. Study results and caveats: The number of expanded tumor alpha and beta chains correlated with mutation number.

Time point in this sample: sample taken at primary tumor resection. These receptors' targets are unknown. TCRdb recomputed calls from the 5' RACE reads with MiXCR, one row per CDR3 protein. The sample includes a few thousand distinct CDR3 sequences, over 15% of them seen just once. The sample in question was lung tumor tissue, obtained at surgery. These receptors were obtained from a male donor with early-stage non-small cell lung cancer.

The genes are TRBV12-3 or TRBV12-4 and TRBJ2-5, with 10 bases matching TRBD1. V lost 6 bases to trimming and J lost 4 bases; unmatched junction nucleotides: 5. The CDR3 length is 14 residues. CDR3 amino acids: CASSLGQGRETQYF. Written as DNA, the CDR3 is TGTGCCAGCAGCCTGGGACAGGGGCGAGAGACCCAGTACTTC.

The genes are TRBV6-2 or TRBV6-3 and TRBJ2-1, with 10 bases lining up with TRBD2. This CDR3 has 15 residues. Trimming at V came to 7 bases and at J to 3 bases, leaving 6 bases not matched to a gene. Per the germline V gene, CDR1 is MNHEY and CDR2 is SVGEGT. As DNA, the CDR3 is TGTGCCAGCACCCTAGGACTAGCGGACTACAATGAGCAGTTCTTC. It translates to CASTLGLADYNEQFF.

This clonotype is medium-sized by share. In DNA, the CDR3 is TGTGCCAGCAGCAAGGGACAGAACACTAACTATGGCTACACCTTC. Amino acid sequence: CASSKGQNTNYGYTF. The genes are TRBV6-2 or TRBV6-3 and TRBJ1-2; 7 bases map to TRBD1. The CDR3 has 15 amino acids. V lost 6 bases, J lost 0 bases, and 7 bases stayed unmatched. The germline gives CDR1 MNHEY, CDR2 SVGEGT.

This clonotype appeared once. The chain combines TRBV5-6 with TRBJ2-5, with D possibly being TRBD2 (6 bases). This CDR3 has 15 amino acids. Trimming stripped 4 bases from V and 4 bases from J, with 17 bases between. Germline-derived CDR1 and CDR2 are SGHDT and YYEEEE. DNA for the CDR3: TGTGCCAGCAGCCTCGGGAGTATTGGCCCAGAGACCCAGTACTTC. The encoded protein is CASSLGSIGPETQYF.

The rearrangement uses TRBV29-1 and TRBJ2-5; TRBD1 or TRBD2 may be the D gene (5 bases each). Trimming took 4 bases from V and 5 from J, leaving 14 bases between them. Per germline, CDR1 SQVTM and CDR2 ANQGSEA. CDR3 length equals 13 residues. CDR3 amino acids: CSVVEGSSETQYF. CDR3 DNA: TGCAGCGTTGTTGAGGGGTCGTCGGAGACCCAGTACTTC.

This clonotype counts as medium-sized (0.01 to 0.1%). The chain is built from TRBV19 and TRBJ2-1; 7 nucleotides align to TRBD2. The ends lost 6 bases at V and 4 bases at J; junction bases unmatched: 12. The CDR3 has 16 residues. CDR1 is LNHDA, CDR2 SQIVND, per germline (reference sequence). CDR3 region: CASRRDWGGSYNEQFF. The CDR3 coding sequence is TGTGCCAGTAGAAGGGACTGGGGGGGTTCTTACAATGAGCAGTTCTTC.

This clonotype was seen only once. The chain has TRBV5-1 and TRBJ1-4, with TRBD1 identical over 8 bases. CDR1 and CDR2 (germline): SGHRS, YFSETQ. The CDR3 is 14 residues long. The J segment lost 3 bases and the V segment lost 4 bases, leaving 2 bases of the junction unmatched. CDR3 residues: CASSQGAPNEKLFF. The CDR3 region has the DNA TGCGCCAGCAGCCAGGGGGCGCCTAATGAAAAACTGTTTTTT.

The chain is built from TRBV20-1 and TRBJ2-2; possibly TRBD2 for D (6 bases). Trimming left V 5 bases short and J 4 bases short, with 20 bases between. Germline V gene lookup returns CDR1 DFQATT and CDR2 SNEGSKA (reference sequence). The CDR3 covers 16 residues. CDR3 DNA sequence: TGCAGTGCTTTCCCTAGGAGGGGAGGTTCCACCGGGGAGCTGTTTTTT. The encoded protein is CSAFPRRGGSTGELFF.

This clonotype is categorized as medium-sized. The V and J genes are TRBV28 and TRBJ2-2; 7 bases align to TRBD2. CDR3 size: 17 residues. Looked up from germline, CDR1 is MDHEN and CDR2 is SYDVKM. Germline trimming cut 5 bases from V and 1 base from J; bases unmatched to any gene: 10. The CDR3 region is CASSIHREAVNTGELFF. The CDR3 DNA sequence: TGTGCCAGCAGTATCCACCGGGAGGCAGTGAACACCGGGGAGCTGTTTTTT.